The next 9 T cell receptor beta chains were all read from a single sample in a study of early T cells in non-severe SARS-CoV-2 infection. TCRdb reprocessed the 5' RACE reads with MiXCR, giving one entry per CDR3 protein. The data contain fewer than 85,000 distinct CDR3 sequences, about 11% of them singletons. The specimen was whole blood, collected at baseline. The source is an adult who was a healthcare worker with PCR-confirmed SARS-CoV-2 infection or an uninfected control (not recorded which).

V and J are TRBV5-1 and TRBJ1-1; TRBD1 aligns across 11 bases. Germline CDR1 is SGHRS and CDR2 is YFSETQ. This CDR3 is built from 18 residues. J gave up 3 bases and V 4 bases, and 14 bases lay outside the gene matches. CDR3 coding DNA: TGCGCCAGCAGCGCAGGACAGGGGGCGATCGGTAGGGACACTGAAGCTTTCTTT. The encoded protein is CASSAGQGAIGRDTEAFF.

This clonotype has just a few counts. The rearrangement links TRBV29-1 to TRBJ2-2; no reliable D call. V dropped 5 bases and J dropped 1 base, with 5 bases sitting between them. There are 12 residues in the CDR3. Germline V gene sequence: CDR1 SQVTM, CDR2 ANQGSEA. CDR3 protein: CSVTVNTGELFF. Here the CDR3 DNA reads TGCAGCGTTACAGTGAACACCGGGGAGCTGTTTTTT.

This clonotype has ten or more counts. CDR3 in DNA: TGCAGTGCCAATGGACAGGGCGGGTGGTACGAGCAGTACTTC. Amino acid sequence: CSANGQGGWYEQYF. The chain joins TRBV20-1 to TRBJ2-7; 8 nucleotides line up with TRBD1. The CDR3 loop spans 14 amino acids. From germline, CDR1 is DFQATT and CDR2 SNEGSKA (reference sequence). Trimming took 6 bases from V and 4 from J; bases not matched to a gene: 11.

This sequence joins TRBV6-1 and TRBJ1-1; the D gene is possibly TRBD1 (5 bases). V shed 4 bases and J shed 5 bases, with 11 bases lying between them. CDR3 length: 13 amino acids. CDR1 and CDR2 from the germline V gene are MNHNS and SASEGT. The CDR3 bases are TGTGCCAGCAGTGCGGCCGGGGGGACTGAAGCTTTCTTT. Translated, it gives CASSAAGGTEAFF.

As DNA, the CDR3 is TGTGCCAGCAGTAAAAATCCTCCGGGACAGGGATACGAGCAGTACTTC. This codes for CASSKNPPGQGYEQYF. V usage is TRBV7-2 and J usage is TRBJ2-7; 9 bases match TRBD1. The trim removed 6 bases at V and 4 bases at J, leaving 13 bases unmatched. The CDR3 totals 16 residues. Germline CDR1 and CDR2: SGHTA and FQGNSA.

This sequence joins TRBV5-1 and TRBJ1-3; D call uncertain. This CDR3 spans 14 amino acids. Germline-derived CDR1 and CDR2 are SGHRS and YFSETQ. Trimming took off 2 bases at V and 2 bases at J, with 8 bases between the two ends. The CDR3 spells CASSLAETGNTIYF. The CDR3 region has the DNA TGCGCCAGCAGCTTAGCCGAAACTGGAAACACCATATATTTT.

This chain joins TRBV7-2 and TRBJ1-6; TRBD1 is a possible D gene (5 bases). Looked up from germline, CDR1 is SGHTA and CDR2 is FQGNSA. V was cut by 2 bases and J by 8 bases, with 13 bases left in between. This CDR3 is built from 15 residues. CDR3 nucleotide sequence: TGTGCCAGCAGCTTACCGGGACGGTCGTATTCACCCCTCCACTTT. Its translation is CASSLPGRSYSPLHF.

Only a few counts were recorded for this clonotype. The chain is built from TRBV13 and TRBJ1-4; no firm D call. Germline V lookup: CDR1 PRHDT, CDR2 FYEKMQ (reference sequence). The length of the CDR3 is 13 residues. V lost 4 bases and J 8 bases, leaving 11 bases between the germline ends. The CDR3 DNA is TGTGCCAGCAGCTACCGACTTAACGAAAAACTGTTTTTT. It encodes CASSYRLNEKLFF.

The gene calls are TRBV6-5 and TRBJ2-7; 14 nucleotides agree with TRBD2. The germline V gene has CDR1 MNHEY and CDR2 SVGAGI. The CDR3 contains 15 residues. The trim removed 5 bases at V and 4 bases at J, leaving 4 bases unmatched. The CDR3 region has the DNA TGTGCCAGCAGTCCCGGGACTAGCGGGGGTTACGAGCAGTACTTC. This translates into CASSPGTSGGYEQYF.